Following are 28 T cell receptor beta chains from one sample sequenced in a study of T cell repertoires in cytomegalovirus infection (dated by TCRdb to about 2019). TCRdb lists the instrument as Illumina HiSeq 1500. Using fastp trimming at Q25 and MiXCR clonotype assembly, TCRdb reanalyzed the public sequencing data and kept in-frame beta chains. Identical CDR3 proteins give one entry, which carries the most common genes and DNA. For this sample there are under 800,000 distinct CDR3 sequences; approximately 24% appear just once. The ten top clones hold 7.5% to 9% of the sample. The sequenced material came from CD8+ T cells from PBMCs. The receptors were sampled from a human donor in good health (CMV status not recorded). Some clones in this sample may be carry-over from other donors' samples.

The chain employs TRBV28 and TRBJ1-1, with D perhaps TRBD1 (6 bases). The CDR3 consists of 15 residues. V was clipped by 6 bases and J by 0 bases, with 14 bases between them. Per the germline V gene, CDR1 is MDHEN and CDR2 is SYDVKM. CDR3 sequence (DNA): TGTGCCAGCAGCCTAATGGGACAACTGAACACTGAAGCTTTCTTT. Translated, it gives CASSLMGQLNTEAFF.

Ten or more counts support this clonotype. The rearrangement links TRBV7-9 to TRBJ2-1, with 7 bases that match TRBD1. Germline assignment: CDR1 SEHNR and CDR2 FQNEAQ (reference sequence). This CDR3 spans 13 amino acids. Trimming cost V 5 bases and J 7 bases; bases outside gene matches: 5. CDR3 residues: CASSINRGNEQFF. In nucleotides, the CDR3 is TGTGCCAGCAGCATAAACAGGGGTAATGAGCAGTTCTTC.

The V call is TRBV6-2 or TRBV6-3, the J call TRBJ2-7; 8 bases are a match to TRBD1. Trimming at V came to 2 bases and at J to 3 bases, leaving 6 bases not matched to a gene. The length of the CDR3 is 15 residues. Germline lookup yields CDR1 MNHEY and CDR2 SVGEGT. CDR3 residues: CASSYPGQGYYEQYV. CDR3 coding DNA: TGTGCCAGCAGTTACCCTGGACAGGGTTACTACGAGCAGTACGTC.

The rearrangement uses TRBV14 and TRBJ2-5, with D possibly TRBD2 on 6 matching bases. This CDR3 region has 15 residues. Germline CDR1 SGHDN, CDR2 FVKESK. V gave up 1 base and J gave up 1 base, with 10 bases separating them. DNA for the CDR3: TGTGCCAGCAGCCAAGGCGCGGGGCCCCAAGAGACCCAGTACTTC. It translates to CASSQGAGPQETQYF.

In this sample, this clonotype turned up a few times. The chain couples TRBV10-3 to TRBJ2-3, with 9 bases aligning to TRBD1. V trimming: 2 bases; J trimming: 6 bases; junction bases outside the gene matches: 3. The CDR3 consists of 14 residues. The germline V gene encodes CDR1 ENHRY and CDR2 SYGVKD. The CDR3 spells CAISETGTGDTQYF. The CDR3 coding sequence is TGTGCCATCAGTGAGACCGGGACAGGGGATACGCAGTATTTT.

This chain uses TRBV7-9 with TRBJ2-2; maybe TRBD1 (5 bases). This CDR3 has 15 residues. V was shortened by 3 bases and J by 0 bases, with 8 bases between the two germline ends. Germline V CDR1 and CDR2: SEHNR, FQNEAQ (reference sequence). CDR3 sequence: CASSFRTPNTGELFF. As DNA, the CDR3 is TGTGCCAGCAGCTTCCGGACACCGAACACCGGGGAGCTGTTTTTT.

This clonotype was seen more than once but under ten times. The chain uses TRBV7-6 and TRBJ1-2; D is ambiguous. The V end was cut by 1 base, the J end by 0 bases, with 9 bases between. In germline, CDR1 is SGHVS, CDR2 FNYEAQ. The CDR3 totals 15 residues. CDR3 DNA sequence: TGTGCCAGCAGCTTAGGATACGGGACTAACTATGGCTACACCTTC. It specifies CASSLGYGTNYGYTF.

As DNA, the CDR3 is TGCAGTGCCCGCGACAGCTCCTACGAGCAGTACTTC. Protein product: CSARDSSYEQYF. The chain is built from TRBV20-1 and TRBJ2-7, with TRBD1 as a possible D gene (5 bases). V dropped 6 bases and J dropped 0 bases, with 9 bases sitting between them. The CDR3 spans 12 residues. Germline CDR1 is DFQATT and CDR2 is SNEGSKA (reference sequence).

At least ten counts were recorded for this clonotype. The chain recombines TRBV6-1 with TRBJ1-1; D gene uncertain. CDR1 and CDR2 (germline): MNHNS, SASEGT. V lost 5 bases to trimming and J lost 3 bases, with 4 bases between them. This CDR3 contains 11 residues. This CDR3 reads CASSSYTEAFF. The CDR3 DNA sequence: TGTGCCAGCAGTTCCTACACTGAAGCTTTCTTT.

This clonotype has just a few counts. V gene TRBV6-6 combines with J gene TRBJ1-1, with a possible D match to TRBD1 (5 bases). Per the germline V gene, CDR1 is MNHNY and CDR2 is SVGAGI (reference sequence). This CDR3 has 13 residues. V dropped 9 bases and J dropped 3 bases, with 14 bases sitting between them. The CDR3 region is CASASGAHTEAFF. The CDR3 bases are TGTGCCAGTGCCAGTGGGGCCCACACTGAAGCTTTCTTT.

This clonotype was counted a few times. The chain is built from TRBV11-1 and TRBJ1-1; D gene unclear. Germline loops: CDR1 SGHAT, CDR2 FQDESV (reference sequence). The CDR3 extends over 16 amino acids. V lost 1 base, J lost 4 bases, and 16 bases lay in between. For the CDR3, the DNA is TGTGCCAGCAGCTTAGTTTATGGGCGTCGGGGCACTGAAGCTTTCTTT. This gives the protein CASSLVYGRRGTEAFF.

This clonotype showed up just a few times. CDR3 DNA: TGCGCCAGCAGCCAAATGACTGGGTCTAGCACAGATACGCAGTATTTT. This encodes CASSQMTGSSTDTQYF. V is TRBV4-1 and J is TRBJ2-3, with D unclear. Germline V lookup: CDR1 MGHRA, CDR2 YSYEKL. Deletions cut 2 bases from V and 0 bases from J, with 12 bases between. This CDR3 has 16 residues.

The V gene is TRBV5-1, the J gene TRBJ2-1, with D maybe TRBD1 (5 bases). The CDR3 contains 14 residues. Per germline, CDR1 SGHRS and CDR2 YFSETQ. The V end lost 9 bases, the J end lost 4 bases, and 17 bases lay between the germline ends. CDR3 bases: TGCGCCAACACCCCCCAGGGATCATACAATGAGCAGTTCTTC. It is translated as CANTPQGSYNEQFF.

Ten or more counts support this clonotype. The chain is built from TRBV6-1 and TRBJ2-5; TRBD2 is a possible D gene (5 bases). The germline gives CDR1 MNHNS, CDR2 SASEGT. Trimming took 8 bases from V and 0 from J, leaving 16 bases between them. The CDR3 contains 15 residues. The CDR3 sequence is CASRAWTEYQETQYF. The CDR3 nucleotides are TGTGCCAGCCGCGCTTGGACTGAGTACCAAGAGACCCAGTACTTC.

The CDR3 reads CASGWDLGETGELFF. For the CDR3, the DNA is TGTGCTAGTGGTTGGGATCTAGGGGAGACCGGGGAGCTGTTTTTT. The gene calls are TRBV12-5 and TRBJ2-2; the D gene could be TRBD1 or TRBD2 (5 bases each). V lost 4 bases and J 5 bases, leaving 14 bases between the germline ends. The germline V gene has CDR1 LGHNT and CDR2 FRNRAP. The CDR3 is made up of 15 amino acids.

The chain carries TRBV28 and TRBJ2-3; 10 bases match TRBD2. CDR3 size: 15 residues. Germline V CDR1 and CDR2: MDHEN, SYDVKM. The V gene end was trimmed by 2 bases and the J gene end by 4 bases; junction bases not matched to a gene: 3. The CDR3 coding sequence is TGTGCCAGCAGTTTACCTAGCGGGGGATCAGATACGCAGTATTTT. It encodes CASSLPSGGSDTQYF.

V gene TRBV7-9 combines with J gene TRBJ2-1; D is uncertain. CDR1 and CDR2 (germline): SEHNR, FQNEAQ (reference sequence). This CDR3 is 16 amino acids long. V shed 5 bases and J shed 5 bases, with 19 bases lying between them. CDR3 sequence (DNA): TGTGCCAGCAGCCAACCTAGGAGAGGAGCGAACAATGAGCAGTTCTTC. Translated, it gives CASSQPRRGANNEQFF.

The chain carries TRBV5-6 and TRBJ1-1; D is unclear. V gave up 1 base and J gave up 0 bases, with 7 bases separating them. CDR3 length: 14 residues. CDR1 and CDR2 from the germline V gene are SGHDT and YYEEEE. CDR3 DNA: TGTGCCAGCAGCTTGTACGACATGAACACTGAAGCTTTCTTT. It encodes CASSLYDMNTEAFF.

The chain combines TRBV6-2 or TRBV6-3 with TRBJ2-7, with 13 nucleotides matching TRBD2. Germline CDR1 is MNHEY and CDR2 is SVGEGT. The CDR3 sequence is 14 residues long. J was trimmed by 2 bases and V by 7 bases; bases with no gene match: 2. The CDR3 nucleotides read TGTGCCAGCACAGGGACTAGCGGGGCCTACGAGCAGTACGTC. It codes for CASTGTSGAYEQYV.

Regarding this clonotype: Given a much more abundant clone one base away, this may be a read error. The chain links TRBV5-6 to TRBJ1-2; 7 positions agree with TRBD1. The CDR3 totals 15 residues. Trimming at V came to 0 bases and at J to 4 bases, leaving 6 bases not matched to a gene. Germline CDR1 and CDR2: SGHDT and YYEEEE. As DNA, the CDR3 is TGTGCCAGCAGCTTGGCGGGACAGAGTCCCTATGGCTACACCTTC. Protein product: CASSLAGQSPYGYTF.

The gene calls are TRBV6-6 and TRBJ2-1; 10 positions agree with TRBD2. Germline V gene sequence: CDR1 MNHNY, CDR2 SVGAGI (reference sequence). The CDR3 has 11 amino acids. CDR3 protein: CAAGGWNEQFF. The CDR3 coding sequence is TGTGCAGCGGGGGGGTGGAATGAGCAGTTCTTC.

The chain links TRBV28 to TRBJ2-5, with TRBD1 matching over 9 bases. Trimming removed 6 bases from V and 7 bases from J; junction bases left unmatched: 12. Germline CDR1 and CDR2: MDHEN and SYDVKM. The CDR3 spans 15 residues. CDR3 sequence: CASSLSGTGLGTQYF. DNA of the CDR3: TGTGCCAGCAGCCTTTCCGGGACAGGGTTGGGGACCCAGTACTTC.

This clonotype has just a few counts. V is TRBV7-8 and J is TRBJ2-2; tentatively, D is TRBD1 (5 bases). The germline gives CDR1 SGHVS, CDR2 FQNEAQ. The CDR3 runs to 14 residues. Trimming stripped 8 bases from V and 4 bases from J, with 14 bases between. CDR3 DNA sequence: TGTGCCAGCGTGGGGCAGCGACCCACCGGGGAGCTGTTTTTT. Amino acid sequence: CASVGQRPTGELFF.

The chain couples TRBV7-9 to TRBJ1-2; D is undetermined. Germline V lookup: CDR1 SEHNR, CDR2 FQNEAQ (reference sequence). Trimming pared 0 bases from V and 9 bases from J, leaving 8 bases between. This CDR3 has 12 amino acids. CDR3 protein: CASSLARESYTF. CDR3 sequence (DNA): TGTGCCAGCAGCTTAGCGAGGGAGAGCTACACCTTC.

This clonotype has just a few counts. V gene TRBV7-2 combines with J gene TRBJ1-1, with 7 nucleotides matching TRBD1. CDR1 is SGHTA and CDR2 is FQGNSA in the germline V gene. V dropped 3 bases and J dropped 4; count of bases not matched to a gene: 5. This CDR3 is 14 amino acids long. The CDR3 sequence: CASSFTGEATEAFF. The CDR3 nucleotides read TGTGCCAGCAGCTTTACAGGGGAGGCCACTGAAGCTTTCTTT.

With respect to this clonotype: A junction end diverges from the germline sequence, so it may reflect a read error. The rearrangement joins TRBV4-1 to TRBJ2-2; TRBD1 agrees at 7 bases. The germline V gene encodes CDR1 MGHRA and CDR2 YSYEKL. The CDR3 has 16 residues. CDR3 bases: TGTGCCAGCAGCCCGCACAGGGGATCGGACACCGGGGAGCTGTTTTTT. Encoded protein: CASSPHRGSDTGELFF.

This clonotype occurred many times. This chain connects TRBV7-9 to TRBJ2-5; TRBD2 is a possible D gene (6 bases). CDR3 length equals 16 residues. Germline CDR1 is SEHNR and CDR2 is FQNEAQ (reference sequence). Trimming removed 6 bases at V and 5 bases at J, with 22 bases between. Here the CDR3 DNA reads TGTGCCAGCAGTGGACGGGGACTCTTCCCCGCGGAGACCCAGTACTTC. It specifies CASSGRGLFPAETQYF. Filled out from reference TRBV7-9 and TRBJ2-5, the complete variable domain reads DTGVSQNPRHKITKRGQNVTFRCDPISEHNRLYWYRQTLGQGPEFLTYFQNEAQLEKSRLLSDRFSAERPKGSFSTLEIQRTEQGDSAMYLCASSGRGLFPAETQYFGPGTRLLVL.

The chain joins TRBV19 to TRBJ1-5; 10 nucleotides agree with TRBD1. Unmatched junction bases numbered 7, after V lost 8 bases and J lost 6 bases. CDR3 length: 14 residues. The germline V gene encodes CDR1 LNHDA and CDR2 SQIVND (reference sequence). CDR3 protein: CASAGTGVTQPQHF. The DNA for the CDR3 is TGTGCCAGTGCCGGGACAGGGGTTACTCAGCCCCAGCATTTT.